The clone carrying this TCR beta chain has a count of ten or more. CDR3 regions of TCR beta were amplified from RNA transcripts. First-round RT-PCR with HTBI primers preceded a second-round multiplex PCR. One entry per CDR3 protein, called by TCRdb with MiXCR from the multiplex PCR reads. The top ten hold 2.4% of the sample, which has about 370,000 distinct CDR3 sequences, about 17% seen once. The source of the sample is a study of Graves' ophthalmopathy and Graves' hyperthyroidism. The CDR3 is made up of 15 amino acids. The germline V gene encodes CDR1 DFQATT and CDR2 SNEGSKA (reference sequence). V lost 1 base and J lost 6; bases outside the gene matches: 4.

This clonotype was obtained from an adult woman with stable Graves' hyperthyroidism. This chain uses TRBV20-1 with TRBJ1-6, with 9 bases identical to TRBD1. The sequenced material came from peripheral blood. The CDR3, as DNA: TGCAGTGCTAGAGTCCGGGACAGGGTTAATTCACCCCTCCACTTT. It translates to CSARVRDRVNSPLHF.